Listed below are T cell receptor beta chains from one sample, sequenced in a study of CD8 T cells in Susac syndrome. In TCRdb, the immunoSEQ multiplex PCR reads were re-called with MiXCR into one record per CDR3 protein. Of about 110,000 distinct CDR3 sequences listed, less than 95% were seen once; the top ten hold over 0.4%. The source material was CD8+ T cells from PBMCs. The receptors were gathered from a human donor with Susac syndrome. Both conserved end residues are part of each CDR3. A D gene is named only where the DNA matches it firmly. Only some rows state a clone size, as once, few, many or a class for expanded clones.

D gene,clone size,V gene,J gene,CDR3 DNA,CDR3 protein
-,-,TRBV12-3/TRBV12-4,TRBJ2-7,TGTGCCAGCAGTTTAGGGGGAAACGGCGAGCAGTACTTC,CASSLGGNGEQYF
TRBD1,-,TRBV29-1,TRBJ2-7,TGCAGCGTCACCCCTGACAGGGGCGGCGAGCAGTACTTC,CSVTPDRGGEQYF
-,once,TRBV9,TRBJ1-1,TGTGCCAGCAGCTCAGGCATGAGTGAAGGGGACGGAGCTTTCTTT,CASSSGMSEGDGAFF
-,-,TRBV15,TRBJ1-5,TGTGCCACCAGCAGCAGGGGTTCGGGGCAGCCCCAGCATTTT,CATSSRGSGQPQHF
TRBD2,-,TRBV6-5,TRBJ2-2,TGTGCCAGCAGTTACTCGAAAAGCGGGGGGCGGGAGCTGTTTTTT,CASSYSKSGGRELFF
-,few,TRBV5-4,TRBJ2-5,TGTGCCAGCAGCTTGTGGGGAGGAGAGACCCAGTACTTC,CASSLWGGETQYF
-,-,TRBV2,TRBJ1-5,TGTGCCAGCAGTGTGGGAGATCCTCTTAGCAATCAGCCCCAGCATTTT,CASSVGDPLSNQPQHF
-,-,TRBV5-6,TRBJ2-7,TGTGCCAGCAGCTTCCCACGGGCCAACGAGCAGTACTTC,CASSFPRANEQYF
TRBD2,-,TRBV20-1,TRBJ2-1,TGCAGTGCTAGAGTCGTGGACCCGGGGGGTGAGCAGTTCTTC,CSARVVDPGGEQFF
-,-,TRBV6-5,TRBJ1-1,TGTGCCAGCAGTTACTCGATGGGGGAGACTGAAGCTTTCTTT,CASSYSMGETEAFF
-,-,TRBV9,TRBJ2-5,TGTGCCAGCAGCCAGGGGTCAGAAGAGACCCAGTACTTC,CASSQGSEETQYF
TRBD2,-,TRBV4-2,TRBJ2-5,TGTGCCAGCAGCAGCCCTCCTAGCGGGGGGCCCCCGACCCAGTACTTC,CASSSPPSGGPPTQYF
-,-,TRBV12-5,TRBJ2-7,TGTGCTAGTGGTTTCGGTGACGAGCAGTACTTC,CASGFGDEQYF
-,-,TRBV20-1,TRBJ2-7,TGCAGTGCCATCCACCTGGGTAGCGGATCCTACGAGCAGTACTTC,CSAIHLGSGSYEQYF
-,-,TRBV20-1,TRBJ1-5,TGCAGTGCTCTCAGGACAGATGGGGGTTATAGCAATCAGCCCCAGCATTTT,CSALRTDGGYSNQPQHF
-,-,TRBV20-1,TRBJ2-3,TGCAGTGCTAGAGATCGGTGGGCCCCTCGGGATACGCAGTATTTT,CSARDRWAPRDTQYF
-,-,TRBV9,TRBJ1-2,TGTGCCAGCAGCGTAAGCCAGGATGGGCCGGGCGAGGGCTACACCTTC,CASSVSQDGPGEGYTF
TRBD1,once,TRBV7-2,TRBJ2-5,TGTGCCAGCAGCTCGCCCAGGAGGCAGACAGGGGTGGGAGAGACCCAGTACTTC,CASSSPRRQTGVGETQYF
TRBD2,-,TRBV6-9,TRBJ2-7,TGTGCCAGCAGTATGCCGACCTGGGAGGGGATCCACTACGAGCAGTACTTC,CASSMPTWEGIHYEQYF
TRBD2,-,TRBV11-2,TRBJ2-7,TGTGCCAGCAGCCGACTAGCGGGTTACGAGCAGTACTTC,CASSRLAGYEQYF
-,-,TRBV15,TRBJ2-3,TGTGCCACCACTTCCGACAGCACAGATACGCAGTATTTT,CATTSDSTDTQYF
TRBD1,-,TRBV4-1,TRBJ2-5,TGCGCCAGCAGCCAAGAGGCTCCCGGGACAGCTCAAGAGACCCAGTACTTC,CASSQEAPGTAQETQYF
-,once,TRBV9,TRBJ2-5,TGTGCCAGCAGCGAGGACAGTGGCCAAGAGACCCAGTACTTC,CASSEDSGQETQYF
TRBD1,-,TRBV7-9,TRBJ2-1,TGTGCCAGCAGCTCGCCGGGACAGGGGGCTAGGGCCTACAATGAGCAGTTCTTC,CASSSPGQGARAYNEQFF
TRBD1,-,TRBV13,TRBJ2-7,TGTGCCAGCAGCTTTCGACAGGGGTCCTACGAGCAGTACTTC,CASSFRQGSYEQYF
-,-,TRBV7-2,TRBJ1-5,TGTGCCAGCAGCCGCGGGACAATCCCCAATCAGCCCCAGCATTTT,CASSRGTIPNQPQHF
TRBD1,-,TRBV7-6,TRBJ2-1,TGTGCCAGCAGCTACCCCGGGACAGGGGAAAATGAGCAGTTCTTC,CASSYPGTGENEQFF
-,-,TRBV20-1,TRBJ2-5,TGCAGTGCTAGAGATCAGGGGAGGGGAATAGAGACCCAGTACTTC,CSARDQGRGIETQYF
-,-,TRBV30,TRBJ1-4,TGTGCCTGGAAGTCGAGGATTGCAACTAATGAAAAACTGTTTTTT,CAWKSRIATNEKLFF
TRBD2,once,TRBV5-4,TRBJ2-7,TGTGCCAGCAGCCCCGCGGGGGGTCACGAGCAGTACTTC,CASSPAGGHEQYF
-,-,TRBV24-1,TRBJ2-2,TGTGCCACCAGTGACCCTAGCACCGGGGAGCTGTTTTTT,CATSDPSTGELFF
-,-,TRBV4-1,TRBJ2-7,TGCGCCAGCAGCCAAGTTCGAACAGGGCTTTCCTACGAGCAGTACTTC,CASSQVRTGLSYEQYF
TRBD2,-,TRBV7-7,TRBJ2-5,TGTGCCAGCAGCTTAGGACTAGCGGGCCAAGAGACCCAGTACTTC,CASSLGLAGQETQYF
-,-,TRBV29-1,TRBJ1-2,TGCAGCCTCCCCGAGGGGGGTGGCTACACCTTC,CSLPEGGGYTF